One T cell receptor (beta chain) is described in this entry. The sample is drawn from a study of early T cells in non-severe SARS-CoV-2 infection. TCRdb re-called the 5' RACE reads through MiXCR, storing one row per CDR3 protein. The table has 20,000 to 30,000 distinct CDR3 sequences, around 4.4% seen once. Trimming shortened V by 4 bases and J by 2 bases, and 13 bases separated the two germline ends. CDR1 is SGHVS and CDR2 is FQNEAQ in the germline V gene. The CDR3 loop spans 15 amino acids. The sequence came from an adult who was a healthcare worker with PCR-confirmed SARS-CoV-2 infection or an uninfected control (not recorded which). What was sequenced was whole blood. J is TRBJ2-3 and V is TRBV7-8, with a weak D call TRBD1 (6 bases). CDR3 nucleotides: TGTGCCAGCAGCTACAGGGTCGGACTCACAGATACGCAGTATTTT. It encodes CASSYRVGLTDTQYF.